Shown below are 9 T cell receptor beta chains from a single sample sequenced in a study of T-cell reconstitution after alpha-beta-depleted transplantation in children (dated by TCRdb to 2015 to 2016). The receptor library was made with PCR. This sample was sequenced with an Illumina HiSeq 2500. Molecular barcoding was employed in the preparation of TCR libraries, with unique molecular identifiers being used to normalize TCRbeta repertoire quantification. TCRdb itself trimmed the public reads at Q25 with fastp, ran MiXCR and retained productive beta chains. Identical CDR3 protein sequences are pooled into one entry, listed with their most common genes and DNA. The sample yields approximately 1,000,000 distinct CDR3 sequences; around 30% were counted once. The top ten hold more than 25% of the sample. The treatment or condition label corresponds to: allogeneic hematopoietic cell transplantation with graft depleted of TCRalphabeta T cells and CD19 B cells.

The sample here was PBMCs, mostly from graft donor cells, taken 360 days after TCRalphabeta/CD19-depleted stem cell transplant. The receptors here all came from a boy under three years old who had a stem cell transplant for SCID, so the T cells may come from the graft donor.

This chain joins TRBV7-3 and TRBJ2-3; tentatively, D is TRBD1 (6 bases). Germline V CDR1 and CDR2: SGHTA, FQGTGA. V was pared by 3 bases and J by 5 bases, with 12 bases between. CDR3 length equals 14 residues. For the CDR3, the DNA is TGTGCCAGCAGCTTTACAGGGTCTAAAGATACGCAGTATTTT. It codes for CASSFTGSKDTQYF. Using reference TRBV7-3 and TRBJ2-3 for the parts outside the CDR3, the full variable domain is GAGVSQTPSNKVTEKGKYVELRCDPISGHTALYWYRQSLGQGPEFLIYFQGTGAADDSGLPNDRFFAVRPEGSVSTLKIQRTERGDSAVYLCASSFTGSKDTQYFGPGTRLTVL.

This clonotype was recorded only once. The V and J genes are TRBV28 and TRBJ1-2; D gene ambiguous. Germline CDR1 MDHEN, CDR2 SYDVKM. V was shortened by 4 bases and J by 8 bases, with 14 bases between the two germline ends. The CDR3 runs 13 residues. CDR3 sequence reads: CASSSGRAGGYTF. CDR3 nucleotide sequence: TGTGCCAGCAGTTCCGGGAGAGCCGGGGGCTACACCTTC.

A few counts support this clonotype. This sequence joins TRBV28 and TRBJ2-7; D is unclear. Looked up from germline, CDR1 is MDHEN and CDR2 is SYDVKM. Trimming took off 4 bases at V and 2 bases at J, with 9 bases between the two ends. The CDR3 has 13 amino acids. CDR3 residues: CASSSPDPYEQYF. The CDR3, as DNA: TGTGCCAGCAGTTCACCTGATCCCTACGAGCAGTACTTC.

This clonotype was seen a few times. The chain's CDR3 is CASSLWRDGEFF. The CDR3 region has the DNA TGTGCCAGCAGTTTATGGCGCGACGGGGAGTTCTTC. The chain is built from TRBV12-3 or TRBV12-4 and TRBJ2-1; a possible D gene is TRBD2 (5 bases). Trimming cost V 2 bases and J 14 bases, with 13 bases left between them. The CDR3 totals 12 residues.

This clonotype occurred a few times. The chain has TRBV12-3 or TRBV12-4 and TRBJ1-1, with a possible D match to TRBD1 (5 bases). The CDR3 sequence is 18 residues long. Trimming took 5 bases from V and 1 from J, leaving 23 bases between them. The CDR3 DNA sequence: TGTGCCAGCAGTGACAGCCACCTAAGGACGGGACCGAACACTGAAGCTTTCTTT. Translation: CASSDSHLRTGPNTEAFF.

This clonotype has just a few counts. V is TRBV9 and J is TRBJ2-1; TRBD2 might be the D (6 bases). The germline V gene encodes CDR1 SGDLS and CDR2 YYNGEE. Between the trimmed V and J ends, which lost 4 bases and 9 bases, there was a span of 8 bases. This CDR3 is built from 11 residues. CDR3 residues: CASSWGGEQFF. In DNA form, the CDR3 reads TGTGCCAGCAGCTGGGGAGGTGAGCAGTTCTTC.

This clonotype was counted only a few times. The chain couples TRBV10-3 to TRBJ1-5; no reliable D call. Germline CDR1 ENHRY, CDR2 SYGVKD. The length of the CDR3 is 13 residues. The V gene lost 4 bases and the J gene lost 5 bases, with 9 bases spanning the gap. CDR3 residues: CAISAGVDQPQHF. The CDR3 bases are TGTGCCATCAGTGCTGGCGTTGATCAGCCCCAGCATTTT.

This clonotype was recorded many times. The rearrangement joins TRBV7-8 to TRBJ1-6; tentatively, D is TRBD1 (6 bases). The CDR3 runs 14 residues. CDR1 and CDR2 from the germline V gene are SGHVS and FQNEAQ. Trimming removed 5 bases from V and 9 bases from J, with 14 bases in between. CDR3 amino acids: CASSTRGFVSPLHF. The CDR3 nucleotides are TGTGCCAGCAGCACTAGGGGGTTTGTTTCACCCCTCCACTTT.

V and J are TRBV20-1 and TRBJ2-1, with 9 bases identical to TRBD2. CDR1 and CDR2 (germline): DFQATT, SNEGSKA (reference sequence). V dropped 6 bases and J dropped 10; count of bases not matched to a gene: 13. CDR3 size: 14 residues. The CDR3 reads CSAYWGGGDLEQFF. The CDR3 region has the DNA TGCAGTGCGTACTGGGGCGGGGGGGATCTGGAGCAGTTCTTC.